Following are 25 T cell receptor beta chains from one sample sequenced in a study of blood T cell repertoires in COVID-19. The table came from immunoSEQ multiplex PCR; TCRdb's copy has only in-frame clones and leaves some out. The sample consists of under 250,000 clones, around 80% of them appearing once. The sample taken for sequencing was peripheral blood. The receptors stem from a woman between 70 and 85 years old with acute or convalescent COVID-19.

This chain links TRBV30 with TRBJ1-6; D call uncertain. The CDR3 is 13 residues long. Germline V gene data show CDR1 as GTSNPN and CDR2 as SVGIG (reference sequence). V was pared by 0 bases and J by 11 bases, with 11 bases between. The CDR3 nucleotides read TGTGCCTGGAGTGTATCAGCAGGAACACCCCTCCACTTT. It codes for CAWSVSAGTPLHF.

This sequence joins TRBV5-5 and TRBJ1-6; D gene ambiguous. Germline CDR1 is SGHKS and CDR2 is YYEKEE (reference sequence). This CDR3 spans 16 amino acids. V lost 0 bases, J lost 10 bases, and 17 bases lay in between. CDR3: CASSLAPGNNGSPLHF. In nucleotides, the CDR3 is TGTGCCAGCAGCTTGGCACCGGGGAATAATGGCTCACCCCTCCACTTT.

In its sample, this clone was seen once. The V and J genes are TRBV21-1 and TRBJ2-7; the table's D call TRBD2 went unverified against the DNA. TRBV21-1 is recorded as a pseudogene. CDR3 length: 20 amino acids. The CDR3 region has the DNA TGTGCCAGCAGCCACCCCGGAGGTCGGGTTGGGCTAGACCCTACCTACGAGCAGTACGTC. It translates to CASSHPGGRVGLDPTYEQYV.

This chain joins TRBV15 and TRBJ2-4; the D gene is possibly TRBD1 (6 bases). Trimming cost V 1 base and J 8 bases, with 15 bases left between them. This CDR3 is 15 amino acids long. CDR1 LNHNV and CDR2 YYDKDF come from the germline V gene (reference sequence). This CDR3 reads CATSRAQGRGDIQYF. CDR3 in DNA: TGTGCCACCAGCAGAGCACAGGGAAGGGGTGACATTCAGTACTTC.

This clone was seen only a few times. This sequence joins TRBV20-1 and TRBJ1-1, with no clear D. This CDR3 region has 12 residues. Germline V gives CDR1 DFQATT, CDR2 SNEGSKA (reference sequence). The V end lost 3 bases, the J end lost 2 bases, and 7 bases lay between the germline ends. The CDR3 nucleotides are TGCAGTGCTAGTAGCTCTAACACTGAAGCTTTCTTT. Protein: CSASSSNTEAFF.

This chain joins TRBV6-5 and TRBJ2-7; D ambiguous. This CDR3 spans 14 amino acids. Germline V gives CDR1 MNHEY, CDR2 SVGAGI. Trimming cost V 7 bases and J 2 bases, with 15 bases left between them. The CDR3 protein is CASTLQTVAYEQYF. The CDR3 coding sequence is TGTGCCAGCACCCTCCAAACGGTTGCCTACGAGCAGTACTTC.

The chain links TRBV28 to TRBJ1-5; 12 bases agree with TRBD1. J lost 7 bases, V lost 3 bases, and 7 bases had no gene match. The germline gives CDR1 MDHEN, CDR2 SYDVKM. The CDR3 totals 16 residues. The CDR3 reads CASSFSGQGARQPQHF. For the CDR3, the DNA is TGTGCCAGCAGTTTTTCGGGACAGGGGGCAAGACAGCCCCAGCATTTT.

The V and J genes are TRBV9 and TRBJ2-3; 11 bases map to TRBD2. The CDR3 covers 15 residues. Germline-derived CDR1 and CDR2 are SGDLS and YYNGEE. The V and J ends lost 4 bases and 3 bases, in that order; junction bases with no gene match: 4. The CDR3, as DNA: TGTGCCAGCAGCCCCAGACTAGCGGGGACAGATACGCAGTATTTT. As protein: CASSPRLAGTDTQYF.

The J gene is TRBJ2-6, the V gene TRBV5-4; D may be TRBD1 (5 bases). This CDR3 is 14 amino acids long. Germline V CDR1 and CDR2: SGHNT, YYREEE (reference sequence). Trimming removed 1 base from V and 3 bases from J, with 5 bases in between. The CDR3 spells CASSLQGGANVLTF. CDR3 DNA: TGTGCCAGCAGCTTGCAGGGTGGGGCCAACGTCCTGACTTTC.

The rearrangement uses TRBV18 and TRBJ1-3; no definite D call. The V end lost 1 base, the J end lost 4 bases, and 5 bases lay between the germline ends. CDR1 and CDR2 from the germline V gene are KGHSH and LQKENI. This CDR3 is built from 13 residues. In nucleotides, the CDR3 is TGTGCCAGCTCACCACGTTCGGGAAACACCATATATTTT. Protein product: CASSPRSGNTIYF.

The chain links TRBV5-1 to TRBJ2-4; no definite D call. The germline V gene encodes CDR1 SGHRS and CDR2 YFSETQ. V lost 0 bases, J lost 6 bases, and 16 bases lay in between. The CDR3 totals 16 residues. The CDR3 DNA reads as TGCGCCAGCAGCTTGGGTTCTGGTTTTTCCGGAAACATTCAGTACTTC. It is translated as CASSLGSGFSGNIQYF.

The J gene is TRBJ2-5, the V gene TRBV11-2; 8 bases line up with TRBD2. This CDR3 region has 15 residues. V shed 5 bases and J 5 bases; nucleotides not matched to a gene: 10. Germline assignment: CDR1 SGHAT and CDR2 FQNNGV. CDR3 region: CASSNRAGAGETQYF. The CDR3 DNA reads TGTGCCAGCAGCAACCGAGCGGGGGCCGGGGAGACCCAGTACTTC.

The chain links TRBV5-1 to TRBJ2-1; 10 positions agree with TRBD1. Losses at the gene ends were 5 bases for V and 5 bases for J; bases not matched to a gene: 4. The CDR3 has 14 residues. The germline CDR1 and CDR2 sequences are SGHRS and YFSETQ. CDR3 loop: CASRTGGADNEQFF. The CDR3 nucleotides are TGCGCCAGCAGGACAGGGGGCGCTGACAATGAGCAGTTCTTC.

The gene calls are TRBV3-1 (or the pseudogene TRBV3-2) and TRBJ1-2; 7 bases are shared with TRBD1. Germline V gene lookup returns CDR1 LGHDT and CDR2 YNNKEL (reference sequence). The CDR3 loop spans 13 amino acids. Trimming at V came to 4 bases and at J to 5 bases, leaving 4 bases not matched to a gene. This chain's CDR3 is CASSPGTAYGYTF. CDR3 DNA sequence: TGTGCCAGCAGCCCCGGGACAGCTTATGGCTACACCTTC.

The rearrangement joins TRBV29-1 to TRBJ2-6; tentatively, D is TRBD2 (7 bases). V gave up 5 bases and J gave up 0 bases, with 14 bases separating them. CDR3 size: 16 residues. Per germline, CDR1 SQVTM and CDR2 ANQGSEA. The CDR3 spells CSVTAGASSGANVLTF. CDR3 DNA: TGCAGCGTTACGGCGGGGGCGAGCTCTGGGGCCAACGTCCTGACTTTC.

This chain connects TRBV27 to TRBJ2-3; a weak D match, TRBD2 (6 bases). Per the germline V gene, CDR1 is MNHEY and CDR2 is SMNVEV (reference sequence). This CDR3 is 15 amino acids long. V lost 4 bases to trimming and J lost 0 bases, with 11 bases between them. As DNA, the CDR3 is TGTGCCAGCAGTTCAAGCGGGTGGAGCACAGATACGCAGTATTTT. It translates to CASSSSGWSTDTQYF.

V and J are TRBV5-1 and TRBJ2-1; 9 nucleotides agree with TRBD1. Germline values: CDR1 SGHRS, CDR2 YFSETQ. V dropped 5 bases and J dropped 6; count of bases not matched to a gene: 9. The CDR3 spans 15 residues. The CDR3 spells CASRKGTGKINEQFF. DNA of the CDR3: TGCGCCAGCAGGAAAGGGACAGGGAAAATCAATGAGCAGTTCTTC.

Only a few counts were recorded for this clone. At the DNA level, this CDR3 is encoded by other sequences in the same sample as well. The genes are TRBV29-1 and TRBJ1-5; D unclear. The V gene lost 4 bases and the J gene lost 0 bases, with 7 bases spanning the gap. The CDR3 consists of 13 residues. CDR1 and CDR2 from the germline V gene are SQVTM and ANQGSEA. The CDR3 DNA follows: TGCAGCGTTGGGGGAGGTAGCAATCAGCCCCAGCATTTT. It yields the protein CSVGGGSNQPQHF.

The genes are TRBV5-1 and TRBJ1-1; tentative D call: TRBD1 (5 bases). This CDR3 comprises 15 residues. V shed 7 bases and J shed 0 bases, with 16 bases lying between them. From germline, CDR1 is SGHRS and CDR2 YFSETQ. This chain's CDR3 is CASFGGSELNTEAFF. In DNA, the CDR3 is TGCGCCAGCTTTGGGGGGAGCGAGCTGAACACTGAAGCTTTCTTT.

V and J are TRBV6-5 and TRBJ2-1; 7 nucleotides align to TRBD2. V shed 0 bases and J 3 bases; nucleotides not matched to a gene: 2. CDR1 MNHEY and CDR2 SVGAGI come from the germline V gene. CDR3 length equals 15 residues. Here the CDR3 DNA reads TGTGCCAGCAGTTACTCAGCGGGGCGCTACAATGAGCAGTTCTTC. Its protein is CASSYSAGRYNEQFF.

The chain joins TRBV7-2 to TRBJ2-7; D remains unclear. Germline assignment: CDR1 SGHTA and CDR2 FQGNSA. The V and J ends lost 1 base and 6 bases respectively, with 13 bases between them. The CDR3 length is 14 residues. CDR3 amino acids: CASSLDPLRREQYF. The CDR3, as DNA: TGTGCCAGCAGCTTAGATCCCCTCAGGCGCGAGCAGTACTTC.

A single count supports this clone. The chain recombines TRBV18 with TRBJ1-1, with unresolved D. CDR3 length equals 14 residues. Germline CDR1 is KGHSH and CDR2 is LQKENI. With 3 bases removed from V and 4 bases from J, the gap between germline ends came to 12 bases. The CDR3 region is CASSPGEGRTEAFF. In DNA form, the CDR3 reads TGTGCCAGCTCACCGGGAGAGGGTCGCACTGAAGCTTTCTTT.

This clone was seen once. CDR3 nucleotides: TGTGCCAGCAGTAAGTTGGACGGACGGGAACCCCTCCACTTT. Amino acids: CASSKLDGREPLHF. V is TRBV27 and J is TRBJ1-6; D remains unclear. The germline V and J ends were trimmed by 5 bases and 12 bases, with 17 bases remaining between them. The CDR3 spans 14 residues. Per the germline V gene, CDR1 is MNHEY and CDR2 is SMNVEV (reference sequence).

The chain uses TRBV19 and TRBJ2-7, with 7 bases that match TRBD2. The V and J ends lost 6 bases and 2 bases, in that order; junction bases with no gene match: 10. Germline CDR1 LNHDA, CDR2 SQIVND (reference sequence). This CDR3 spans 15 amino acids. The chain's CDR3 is CASSLGGLPTYEQYF. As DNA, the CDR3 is TGTGCCAGTAGCCTGGGGGGACTACCAACCTACGAGCAGTACTTC.

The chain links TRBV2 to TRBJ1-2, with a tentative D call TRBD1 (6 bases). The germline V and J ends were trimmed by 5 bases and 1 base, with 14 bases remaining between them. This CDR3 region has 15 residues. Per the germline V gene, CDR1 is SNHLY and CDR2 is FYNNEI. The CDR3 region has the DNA TGTGCCAGCAGTCCCAACAGGGAGGGTAACTATGGCTACACCTTC. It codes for CASSPNREGNYGYTF.